The sequence of this TCR beta chain was determined in a study of T-cell memory formation after mild COVID-19. In TCRdb, the 5' RACE reads were re-called with MiXCR into one record per CDR3 protein. The profile covers about 540,000 distinct CDR3 sequences, with roughly 20% appearing a single time and around 12% taken by the ten largest. Trimming stripped 0 bases from V and 0 bases from J, with 14 bases between. The CDR3 consists of 17 residues. Germline-derived CDR1 and CDR2 are KGHSH and LQKENI. This sequence joins TRBV18 and TRBJ1-2; D unclear. The sequence was collected from an adult woman who had mild COVID-19 (a few samples of this study predate the infection). Cell type and time point are not known. What was sequenced was PBMCs or a T cell subset sorted from them (not recorded which). CDR3 region: CASSPPISPEANYGYTF. As DNA, the CDR3 is TGTGCCAGCTCACCACCTATATCGCCCGAGGCTAACTATGGCTACACCTTC. The variable domain in full, completed from reference TRBV18 and TRBJ1-2, reads NAGVMQNPRHLVRRRGQEARLRCSPMKGHSHVYWYRQLPEEGLKFMVYLQKENIIDESGMPKERFSAEFPKEGPSILRIQQVVRGDSAAYFCASSPPISPEANYGYTFGSGTRLTVV.